A selection of T cell receptor beta chains follows, all from one sample in a study of blood T cell repertoires in COVID-19. Profiled with immunoSEQ multiplex PCR; TCRdb holds only in-frame clones, not every one. The sample contains a few hundred thousand clones, about four fifths of which appear only once. The source material was peripheral blood. The receptors derive from a person in their 70s with COVID-19, enrolled during active disease. CDR3s include the opening cysteine and the closing phenylalanine or tryptophan. D genes are given only for firm matches. Size tells how often a clone was seen (once, few, many) or the class of an expanded clone, and some rows leave it out.

-	TRBV2	TRBJ1-5	13	TRBD1	TGTGCCGGGGGACAGGAGGGCAATCAGCCCCAGCATTTT	CAGGQEGNQPQHF
-	TRBV4-2	TRBJ1-2	13	-	TGTGCCAGCAGCGATACAGGGAGAAGTGGCTACACCTTC	CASSDTGRSGYTF
-	TRBV6-5	TRBJ1-1	15	-	TGTGCCAGCAGTCGACTCAGGGCTCCAAACACTGAAGCTTTCTTT	CASSRLRAPNTEAFF
-	TRBV6-2/TRBV6-3	TRBJ1-6	15	-	TGTGCCAGCAGTCGCCTAGAACTTATGGATGCACCCCTCCACTTT	CASSRLELMDAPLHF
-	TRBV30	TRBJ1-6	13	-	TGTGCCTGGAGTGTGGCACATAATTCACCCCTCCACTTT	CAWSVAHNSPLHF
once	TRBV7-2	TRBJ1-1	14	-	TGTGCCAGCAGACATTCGGACAGGAACACTGAAGCTTTCTTT	CASRHSDRNTEAFF
-	TRBV5-1	TRBJ2-1	14	-	TGCGCCAGCAGCTACATTAGCTTATACAATGAGCAGTTCTTC	CASSYISLYNEQFF
-	TRBV7-9	TRBJ2-1	17	TRBD2	TGTGCCAGCAGCCCGCGTATAAGTAGCGGGAGTCCCAATGAGCAGTTCTTC	CASSPRISSGSPNEQFF
-	TRBV6-4	TRBJ2-2	18	-	TGTGCCCATCAACCGAACCGAGGGGGACAATCGAACACCGGGGAGCTGTTTTTT	CAHQPNRGGQSNTGELFF
-	TRBV6-5	TRBJ1-2	14	TRBD1	TGTGCCAGCAGTTACGGGCAGGGGGACTATGGCTACACCTTC	CASSYGQGDYGYTF
-	TRBV5-1	TRBJ1-6	18	TRBD1	TGCGCCAGCAGCTCCAGACTACCGGGGACAGGGACGAATTCACCCCTCCACTTT	CASSSRLPGTGTNSPLHF
-	TRBV10-3	TRBJ1-2	16	TRBD1	TGTGCCATCAGTGAGTCCGGGGACAGGGGGCCGGATGGCTACACCTTC	CAISESGDRGPDGYTF
-	TRBV9	TRBJ2-1	11	-	TGTGCCAGCGCGATAGACAATGAGCAGTTCTTC	CASAIDNEQFF
few	TRBV10-1	TRBJ1-5	16	-	TGCGCCAGCAGCGTTAACAGGGTTTCTAGGTATCAGCCCCAGCATTTT	CASSVNRVSRYQPQHF
many	TRBV7-2	TRBJ1-5	15	TRBD1	TGTGCCAGCAGCCCCCAGACAGGGACGAATCAGCCCCAGCATTTT	CASSPQTGTNQPQHF
-	TRBV2	TRBJ2-5	16	TRBD2	TGTGCCAGCAGTGTCGCACCAGCGGGGACCCAAGAGACCCAGTACTTC	CASSVAPAGTQETQYF
-	TRBV4-3	TRBJ2-3	16	TRBD2	TGCGCCAGCAGCCAACAACTAGCGGCTAGCACAGATACGCAGTATTTT	CASSQQLAASTDTQYF
-	TRBV7-9	TRBJ1-2	16	TRBD1	TGTGCCAGCAGCTTATCCGGGACAGGGACTAACTATGGCTACACCTTC	CASSLSGTGTNYGYTF
few	TRBV7-9	TRBJ2-7	13	TRBD1	TGTGCCAGCGGGGACAGGCTAACCTACGAGCAGTACTTC	CASGDRLTYEQYF
once	TRBV10-3	TRBJ1-1	14	TRBD1	TGTGCCATCAGTGAGCCGAACCTGGGACAGCAAGCTTTCTTT	CAISEPNLGQQAFF
-	TRBV2	TRBJ2-2	12	-	TGTGCCAGCAGCCCAGGCCCCGGGGAGCTGTTTTTT	CASSPGPGELFF
-	TRBV3-1/TRBV3-2	TRBJ2-2	13	-	TGTGCCAGCAGCCAAGCCCCGGCCGGGGAGCTGTTTTTT	CASSQAPAGELFF
-	TRBV2	TRBJ1-3	16	-	TGTGCCAGCAGTGACAGGGTTAGGAGCTCTGGAAACACCATATATTTT	CASSDRVRSSGNTIYF
-	TRBV5-1	TRBJ2-1	15	TRBD2	TGCGCCAGCTGGTCTGGGCGGGAGGGTTACAATGAGCAGTTCTTC	CASWSGREGYNEQFF
-	TRBV4-2	TRBJ2-3	18	TRBD2	TGTGCCAGCAGCCAAGGACTAGCGGGAGGGCTTCTTGCAGATACGCAGTATTTT	CASSQGLAGGLLADTQYF
-	TRBV6-2/TRBV6-3	TRBJ2-7	15	TRBD1	TGTGCCAGCAGTTGGACAGGGGGTTTCGCCTACGAGCAGTACTTC	CASSWTGGFAYEQYF
-	TRBV4-3	TRBJ1-5	15	-	TGCGCCAGCAGCCACTCCGGAGCGGTAGATCAGCCCCAGCATTTT	CASSHSGAVDQPQHF
few	TRBV7-6	TRBJ2-1	14	-	TGTGCCAGCAGCTTAACGGGAACTTACAATGAGCAGTTCTTC	CASSLTGTYNEQFF
-	TRBV5-6	TRBJ2-1	16	TRBD1	TGTGCCAGCAGTTCGGGGCCGGGACAGGGGATCCATGAGCAGTTCTTC	CASSSGPGQGIHEQFF
many	TRBV19	TRBJ2-3	14	TRBD1	TGTGCCAGTAGTGACAGGGGCCTCACAGATACGCAGTATTTT	CASSDRGLTDTQYF
-	TRBV3-1/TRBV3-2	TRBJ1-4	18	-	TGTGCCAGCAGCCAAGAATCGGAGGGTCTCCGCACTAATGAAAAACTGTTTTTT	CASSQESEGLRTNEKLFF
-	TRBV11-2	TRBJ2-7	13	TRBD1	TGTGCCAGCAGCCCAGGACAGGGTTTATTGCAGTACTTC	CASSPGQGLLQYF
-	TRBV6-1	TRBJ1-4	15	-	TGTGCCAGCAGTGAAGGATCAGGGTTTAGGGAAAAACTGTTTTTT	CASSEGSGFREKLFF
-	TRBV4-1	TRBJ2-7	14	TRBD1	TGCGCCAGCAGCTACCGGGACAGGGACTACGAGCAGTACTTC	CASSYRDRDYEQYF
-	TRBV19	TRBJ1-2	14	-	TGTGCCAGTAGTACCTGGACGCGGGAGGTTGGCTACACCTTC	CASSTWTREVGYTF
-	TRBV10-3	TRBJ2-3	16	TRBD2	TGTGCCATCAGTGAGTTGCGGGGGGCTAACACAGATACGCAGTATTTT	CAISELRGANTDTQYF
-	TRBV28	TRBJ2-7	12	TRBD1	TGTGCCAGCAGTTCAGGGGGTTACGAGCAGTACTTC	CASSSGGYEQYF